This T cell receptor beta chain was identified in a study of somatic mutations in cytotoxic T cells in rheumatoid arthritis. Germline assignment: CDR1 SGHDN and CDR2 FVKESK. The CDR3 is 14 amino acids. Trimming took off 0 bases at V and 4 bases at J, with 9 bases between the two ends. Data came from immunoSEQ multiplex PCR; TCRdb stores just in-frame clones and leaves some out. The data hold roughly 20,000 clones, with 65% to 70% observed a single time. The sample consisted of CD8+ T cells sorted from blood. This chain uses TRBV14 with TRBJ2-5, with D hard to call. The sequence was obtained from an adult with rheumatoid arthritis. In DNA form, the CDR3 reads TGTGCCAGCAGCCAAGATGAAGACATAGAGACCCAGTACTTC. It encodes CASSQDEDIETQYF.